Included here is one T cell receptor (beta chain) sequence, with context. This sample was taken from a study of blood T cell repertoires in COVID-19. Study overall: The cDNA or gDNA used as material had been derived from T cells, B-cell-depleted T cells, or PBMCs.

CDR1 SGDLS and CDR2 YYNGEE come from the germline V gene. The length of the CDR3 is 15 residues. Trimming shortened V by 2 bases and J by 4 bases, and 13 bases separated the two germline ends. In the study's own analysis: By means of reference gene primer amplification, nucleated cell counts were estimated. Some clones are missing from TCRdb's copy, which holds only in-frame ones; the method was immunoSEQ multiplex PCR. V and J calls and clone size are copied from that table; D and trimming were computed from the DNA. The sample consists of 200,000 to 250,000 clones, roughly 80% of them appearing once.

This clonotype was obtained from a man older than 75 with acute or convalescent COVID-19. This chain connects TRBV9 to TRBJ2-1, with a possible D match to TRBD2 (6 bases). The specimen sequenced was peripheral blood. CDR3 amino acids: CASSVSGSGYNEQFF. The CDR3 nucleotides read TGTGCCAGCAGCGTGTCCGGGAGTGGATACAATGAGCAGTTCTTC.